Reported below is one T cell receptor (beta chain). Its specific antigen is unknown. Per-base qualities were not stored, and no clone one base away is much larger. This entry is derived from a study of neurological immune-mediated disorders (dated by TCRdb to the late 2010s). Notes on the research overall: Peripheral blood TCR-beta repertoires from patients with HTLV-I-associated myelopathy (HAM/TSP), patients with multiple sclerosis, and healthy controls were compared in the study using UMI-based sequencing. Alongside PBMC samples, the set of 106 TCR-beta libraries contained longitudinal samples, technical triplicates, and paired CD4+ and CD8+ T-cell subsets that had been sorted. The cohort included some 66 subjects: approximately 14 with HAM/TSP, around 34 with multiple sclerosis, and 20 healthy controls.

Healthy controls were blood bank volunteers in Maryland, USA. Unsorted PBMC libraries were generated from 2 million PBMCs stored in RNAlater at -80 °C until RNA extraction. Peripheral blood underwent Ficoll-Hypaque density gradient centrifugation to isolate PBMCs, which were then cryopreserved in liquid nitrogen. cDNA was synthesized by template-switch 5'RACE using a primer carrying a 10-nucleotide random unique molecular identifier by which each TCR transcript was tagged. Every sequencing run covered 15-18 subjects and yielded more than 160 million TCR-beta sequences. The RNeasy kit was used for extraction of total RNA. TCR-beta VDJ regions were amplified with primers for the TCR constant region and the 5'RACE anchor, using the KAPA Real-time Library Amplification kit. Sample indexes and Illumina adaptors were added in a first PCR, after which library yield was increased in a second PCR. After purification with Ampure beads, the TCR product of roughly 650 bp was size-selected on a 2% E-gel SizeSelection system. Library quality was checked on a Bioanalyzer, concentration was measured with Qubit, and libraries were quantified with the Kapa Library Quantification kit before pooling. An Illumina HiSeq 2500 was used to sequence the libraries paired-end at 2 x 150 bp. To increase sequence diversity, roughly 24-31% phiX was spiked into each library pool. The published analysis was carried out like this. Quality-filtered reads were processed with the UMI-based MiGEC pipeline, which removed over 80% of raw TCR sequences during error correction. VDJ genes were aligned to IMGT germline references, and clonotypes were defined by unique CDR3 amino acid sequence plus V-J genes. Clonal expansion, Shannon diversity, and CDR3 relatedness (CalcPairwiseDistances, ClusterSamples) were evaluated with VDJtools, and phylogenetic trees were built with CLCbio workbench. Using coefficient-of-variation modelling across technical triplicates, the study counted a clone as expanded if it had at least 8 unique UMIs. The public sequencing data were trimmed at Q25 with fastp and processed into clonotypes with MiXCR by TCRdb, which kept only in-frame beta chains. Records with the same CDR3 protein are collapsed into one entry carrying the most frequent genes and DNA. TCRdb, not the authors, supplied the V and J calls. In all, the sample holds around 25,000 distinct CDR3 sequences, and about 21% of those were seen once. The top ten constitute 16% of the sample.

Overall results and qualifications from the work: TCR clonal expansion was highest in HAM/TSP patients and lowest in MS patients, with MS patients falling below even healthy controls. Expanded clones from different subjects shared no identical CDR3 amino acid sequences, which suggests that TCR-beta repertoires were private in all groups.

The specimen was PBMCs. This sequence originates from a woman aged 60-70 years in good health.

The CDR3 in this case is CASSFSPGLAGALGTQYF. The DNA sequence is as follows: TGTGCCAGCAGCTTTTCCCCGGGACTAGCGGGGGCACTTGGTACGCAGTATTTT. The rearranged chain carries TRBV7-9 and TRBJ2-3; the central 14 bases match TRBD2. The CDR3 starts with the cysteine, ends with the phenylalanine, and has 18 residues. Only the CDR3 region is kept as DNA, spanning 54 bases read in frame from base 1. For CDR1 and CDR2, the germline V gene (reference sequence) lists SEHNR and FQNEAQ. Compared with germline, V lacks 3 bases and J lacks 8 bases; bases without a gene match: 13.